This TCR beta chain was documented in a study of blood T cell repertoires in COVID-19. The table came from immunoSEQ multiplex PCR; TCRdb's copy has only in-frame clones and leaves some out. The sample holds roughly 200,000 clones; about 85% are singletons and the top ten take around a sixth. Germline loops: CDR1 SGHTA, CDR2 FQGTGA. CDR3 length equals 16 residues. After removal of 1 base from V and 4 bases from J, the junction contained 4 bases not matched to a gene. V usage is TRBV7-3 and J usage is TRBJ2-2, with 9 bases aligning to TRBD1. The sequence derives from a man between 40 and 49 years old who had recovered from COVID-19. Material: PBMCs or T cells enriched from blood (not recorded which). The CDR3 DNA reads as TGTGCCAGCAGCTTAAACCCGGACAGGGGCACCGGGGAGCTGTTTTTT. This sequence encodes CASSLNPDRGTGELFF.